Presented here are 16 T cell receptor beta chains from one specimen sequenced in a study of cytomegalovirus exposure and HLA in healthy donors. The PCR had 60 Vbeta and 13 Jbeta primers. Generated by immunoSEQ multiplex PCR, the TCRdb table keeps only in-frame clones and is missing some. Its listing shows tens of thousands of clones. Specimen: PBMCs. The receptors stem from a woman between 40 and 50 years old in good health and CMV-seropositive.

V gene TRBV7-3 combines with J gene TRBJ2-1; the match to TRBD2 covers 12 bases. The CDR3 has 16 amino acids. Per the germline V gene, CDR1 is SGHTA and CDR2 is FQGTGA. V gave up 4 bases and J gave up 9 bases; unmatched junction bases: 10. This CDR3 reads CASSSALAGGPSEQFF. CDR3 nucleotide sequence: TGTGCCAGCAGCTCCGCTCTAGCGGGAGGGCCCAGTGAGCAGTTCTTC. The full variable domain, its missing parts supplied by reference TRBV7-3 and TRBJ2-1, is GAGVSQTPSNKVTEKGKYVELRCDPISGHTALYWYRQSLGQGPEFLIYFQGTGAADDSGLPNDRFFAVRPEGSVSTLKIQRTERGDSAVYLCASSSALAGGPSEQFFGPGTRLTVL.

This chain joins TRBV14 and TRBJ2-1, with 15 bases fitting TRBD2. J gave up 12 bases and V 0 bases, and 21 bases lay outside the gene matches. Germline V gene lookup returns CDR1 SGHDN and CDR2 FVKESK. The CDR3 length is 21 residues. The CDR3 loop is CASSQDDSGGLAGGSWFLQFF. CDR3 in DNA: TGTGCCAGCAGCCAAGATGATTCTGGGGGACTAGCGGGAGGCTCTTGGTTTTTGCAGTTCTTC.

The V call is TRBV5-4, the J call TRBJ1-1, with D perhaps TRBD1 (6 bases). Germline loops: CDR1 SGHNT, CDR2 YYREEE (reference sequence). This CDR3 comprises 14 residues. V dropped 4 bases and J dropped 3 bases, with 13 bases sitting between them. In DNA form, the CDR3 reads TGTGCCAGCAGCCACCGGGACACCCACACTGAAGCTTTCTTT. As protein: CASSHRDTHTEAFF.

The chain is built from TRBV27 and TRBJ1-1; D uncertain. Germline assignment: CDR1 MNHEY and CDR2 SMNVEV (reference sequence). V was clipped by 3 bases and J by 5 bases, with 16 bases between them. CDR3 size: 15 residues. CDR3 sequence: CASSFEYGPRTEAFF. The CDR3 bases are TGTGCCAGCAGTTTCGAGTATGGTCCTAGAACTGAAGCTTTCTTT.

This sequence joins TRBV30 and TRBJ2-1; 10 bases are shared with TRBD1. The CDR3 has 10 amino acids. J lost 12 bases, V lost 5 bases, and 1 base had no gene match. Germline V gene data show CDR1 as GTSNPN and CDR2 as SVGIG (reference sequence). CDR3 protein: CAWGTGAQFF. CDR3 coding DNA: TGTGCCTGGGGGACAGGGGCGCAGTTCTTC.

The chain couples TRBV2 to TRBJ1-1, with 10 positions matching TRBD1. Per germline, CDR1 SNHLY and CDR2 FYNNEI. The CDR3 totals 14 residues. Trimming at V came to 8 bases and at J to 7 bases, leaving 10 bases not matched to a gene. DNA of the CDR3: TGTGCCAGCGGAGAAGACAGGGGGCCGAGTGAAGCTTTCTTT. Encoded protein: CASGEDRGPSEAFF.

The chain carries TRBV25-1 and TRBJ1-3; D not certain. V was clipped by 5 bases and J by 4 bases, with 15 bases between them. The V gene's germline CDR1 is MGHDK and CDR2 SYGVNS. This CDR3 region has 15 residues. CDR3 sequence: CASSRLQTRGNTIYF. In DNA, the CDR3 is TGTGCCAGCAGTCGGCTGCAGACCAGGGGAAACACCATATATTTT.

The chain has TRBV7-8 and TRBJ2-3; the D is unclear. Trimming left V 2 bases short and J 5 bases short, with 5 bases between. This CDR3 has 12 amino acids. Germline loops: CDR1 SGHVS, CDR2 FQNEAQ. The CDR3 loop is CASSLTRDTQYF. DNA of the CDR3: TGTGCCAGCAGCTTAACAAGAGATACGCAGTATTTT.

J is TRBJ1-4 and V is TRBV9; perhaps TRBD1 as D (5 bases). Trimming removed 0 bases from V and 7 bases from J, with 13 bases in between. The CDR3 extends over 15 amino acids. Germline-derived CDR1 and CDR2 are SGDLS and YYNGEE. The CDR3 sequence is CASSVEGMFGEKLFF. The DNA of the CDR3 is TGTGCCAGCAGCGTAGAGGGGATGTTCGGTGAAAAACTGTTTTTT.

Here the CDR3 DNA reads TGTGCCAGCGGGGTTCGGGACAGCAACTATGGCTACACCTTC. The encoded protein is CASGVRDSNYGYTF. This chain uses TRBV27 with TRBJ1-2; TRBD1 matches at 7 bases. CDR3 size: 14 residues. Germline values: CDR1 MNHEY, CDR2 SMNVEV (reference sequence). Unmatched junction bases numbered 8, after V lost 8 bases and J lost 2 bases.

This chain joins TRBV5-1 and TRBJ2-2; D gene unclear. Trimming cost V 0 bases and J 6 bases, with 9 bases left between them. CDR1 SGHRS and CDR2 YFSETQ come from the germline V gene. There are 14 residues in the CDR3. The CDR3 spells CASSLAYGPGELFF. The CDR3 coding sequence is TGCGCCAGCAGCTTGGCGTATGGGCCCGGGGAGCTGTTTTTT.

The rearrangement links TRBV30 to TRBJ1-6, with D tentatively TRBD1 (6 bases). This CDR3 is 14 amino acids long. Between the trimmed V and J ends, which lost 2 bases and 9 bases, there was a span of 14 bases. In germline, CDR1 is GTSNPN, CDR2 SVGIG (reference sequence). The DNA of the CDR3 is TGTGCCTGGAGTACCGACAGGAGAGCTTCACCCCTCCACTTT. Protein: CAWSTDRRASPLHF.

CDR3 bases: TGTGCCATCAGTGATGCTCCGGGACAAGCTTCCAATGAGCAGTTCTTC. It is translated as CAISDAPGQASNEQFF. J is TRBJ2-1 and V is TRBV10-3; D is possibly TRBD1 (6 bases). Looked up from germline, CDR1 is ENHRY and CDR2 is SYGVKD. The CDR3 covers 16 residues. Trimming took off 3 bases at V and 6 bases at J, with 18 bases between the two ends.

CDR3 DNA: TGTGCCAGCAGCGCCACAGGGGGCTATGTTGCTAATGAAAAACTGTTTTTT. Amino acid sequence: CASSATGGYVANEKLFF. The V gene is TRBV9, the J gene TRBJ1-4, with 9 bases aligning to TRBD1. The junction had 9 bases not matched to a gene; V was cut back by 3 bases and J by 3 bases. The CDR3 is 17 amino acids. Germline V gives CDR1 SGDLS, CDR2 YYNGEE.

This chain uses TRBV7-9 with TRBJ2-2, with D possibly matching TRBD1 (6 bases). This CDR3 contains 14 residues. V lost 5 bases to trimming and J lost 6 bases, with 13 bases between them. The germline CDR1 and CDR2 sequences are SEHNR and FQNEAQ (reference sequence). CDR3 bases: TGTGCCAGCAGCGGAAGGGACACCTCCGGGGAGCTGTTTTTT. It is translated as CASSGRDTSGELFF.

V gene TRBV9 combines with J gene TRBJ2-3; D is ambiguous. V was trimmed by 3 bases and J by 5 bases, leaving 13 bases between them. Germline V gene sequence: CDR1 SGDLS, CDR2 YYNGEE. The CDR3 runs to 14 residues. The CDR3 DNA is TGTGCCAGCAGCGCCCAAATTTTCGGAGATACGCAGTATTTT. It translates to CASSAQIFGDTQYF.